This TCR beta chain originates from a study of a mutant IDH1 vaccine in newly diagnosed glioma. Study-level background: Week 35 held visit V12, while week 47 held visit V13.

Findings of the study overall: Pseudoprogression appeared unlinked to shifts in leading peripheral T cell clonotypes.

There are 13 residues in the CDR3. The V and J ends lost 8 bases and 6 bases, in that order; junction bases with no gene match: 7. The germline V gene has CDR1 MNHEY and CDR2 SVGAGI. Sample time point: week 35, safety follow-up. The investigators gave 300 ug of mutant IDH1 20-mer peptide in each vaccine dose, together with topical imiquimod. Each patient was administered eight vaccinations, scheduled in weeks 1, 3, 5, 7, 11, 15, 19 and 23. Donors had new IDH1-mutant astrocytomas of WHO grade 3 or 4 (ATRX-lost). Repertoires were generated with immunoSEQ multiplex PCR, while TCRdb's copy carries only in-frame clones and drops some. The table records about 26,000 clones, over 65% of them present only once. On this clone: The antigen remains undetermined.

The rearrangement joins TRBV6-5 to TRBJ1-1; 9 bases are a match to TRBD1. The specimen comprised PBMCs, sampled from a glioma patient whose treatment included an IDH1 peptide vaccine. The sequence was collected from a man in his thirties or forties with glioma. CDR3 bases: TGTGCCAGCGGAGAACAGGGGGCGGCTGAAGCTTTCTTT. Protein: CASGEQGAAEAFF.